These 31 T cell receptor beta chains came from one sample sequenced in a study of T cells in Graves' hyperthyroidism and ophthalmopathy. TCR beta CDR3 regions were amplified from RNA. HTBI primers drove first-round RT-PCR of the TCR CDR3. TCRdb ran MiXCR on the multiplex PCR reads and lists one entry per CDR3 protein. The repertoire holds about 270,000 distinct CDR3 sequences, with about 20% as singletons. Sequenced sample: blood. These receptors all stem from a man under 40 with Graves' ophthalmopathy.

The CDR3 DNA reads TGTGCCAGCAGTGCGCCCTGGGGACAGGGTATCCACGAGCAGTACTTC. Translated, it gives CASSAPWGQGIHEQYF. V gene TRBV2 combines with J gene TRBJ2-7; 9 nucleotides match TRBD1. The CDR3 is 16 residues long. Unmatched junction bases numbered 12, after V lost 4 bases and J lost 5 bases. The germline V gene has CDR1 SNHLY and CDR2 FYNNEI.

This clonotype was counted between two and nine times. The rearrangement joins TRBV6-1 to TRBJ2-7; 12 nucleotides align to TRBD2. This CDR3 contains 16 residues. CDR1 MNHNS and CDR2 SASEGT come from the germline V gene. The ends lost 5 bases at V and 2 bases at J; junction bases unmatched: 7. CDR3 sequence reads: CASSTRTSGKPYEQYF. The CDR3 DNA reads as TGTGCCAGCAGTACCCGGACTAGCGGGAAACCCTACGAGCAGTACTTC.

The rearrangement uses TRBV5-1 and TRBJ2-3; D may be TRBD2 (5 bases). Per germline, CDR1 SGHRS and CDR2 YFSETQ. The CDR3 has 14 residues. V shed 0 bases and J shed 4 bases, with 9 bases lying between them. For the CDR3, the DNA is TGCGCCAGCAGCTTGGGGGGAGTCGCAGATACGCAGTATTTT. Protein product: CASSLGGVADTQYF.

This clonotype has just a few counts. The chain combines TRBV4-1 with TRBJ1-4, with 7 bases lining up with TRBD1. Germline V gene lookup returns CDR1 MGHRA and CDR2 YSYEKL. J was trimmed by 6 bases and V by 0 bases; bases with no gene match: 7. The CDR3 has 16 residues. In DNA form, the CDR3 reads TGCGCCAGCAGCCAAGATACAGGGGAGGGATATGAAAAACTGTTTTTT. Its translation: CASSQDTGEGYEKLFF.

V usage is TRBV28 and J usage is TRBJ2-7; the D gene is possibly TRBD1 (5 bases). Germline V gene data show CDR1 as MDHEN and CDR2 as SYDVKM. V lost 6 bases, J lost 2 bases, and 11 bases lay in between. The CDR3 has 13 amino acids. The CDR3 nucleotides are TGTGCCAGCAGAGGGCAGGGAACCTACGAGCAGTACTTC. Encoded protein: CASRGQGTYEQYF.

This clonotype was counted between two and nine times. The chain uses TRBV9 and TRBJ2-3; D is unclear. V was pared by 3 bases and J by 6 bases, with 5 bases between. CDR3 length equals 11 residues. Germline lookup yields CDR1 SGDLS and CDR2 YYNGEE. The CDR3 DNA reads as TGTGCCAGCAGCGGAGCGGATACGCAGTATTTT. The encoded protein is CASSGADTQYF.

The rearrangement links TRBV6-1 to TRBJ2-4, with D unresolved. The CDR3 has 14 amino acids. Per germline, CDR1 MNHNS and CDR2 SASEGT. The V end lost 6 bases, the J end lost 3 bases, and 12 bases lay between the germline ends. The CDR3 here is CASSPPGGKNIQYF. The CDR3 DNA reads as TGTGCCAGCAGCCCACCAGGCGGCAAAAACATTCAGTACTTC.

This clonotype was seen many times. The CDR3 loop reads CASSFPRVVPYEQYF. The CDR3 DNA follows: TGTGCCAGCAGTTTCCCCAGGGTTGTCCCCTACGAGCAGTACTTC. The gene calls are TRBV28 and TRBJ2-7, with D maybe TRBD1 (5 bases). The germline V gene has CDR1 MDHEN and CDR2 SYDVKM. This CDR3 is 15 amino acids long. Trimming removed 3 bases from V and 2 bases from J, with 14 bases in between.

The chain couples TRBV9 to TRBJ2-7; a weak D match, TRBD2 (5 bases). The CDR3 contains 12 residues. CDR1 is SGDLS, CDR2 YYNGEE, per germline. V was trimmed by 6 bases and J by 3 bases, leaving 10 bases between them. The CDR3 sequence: CASTWELYEQYF. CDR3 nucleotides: TGTGCCAGCACCTGGGAGCTCTACGAGCAGTACTTC.

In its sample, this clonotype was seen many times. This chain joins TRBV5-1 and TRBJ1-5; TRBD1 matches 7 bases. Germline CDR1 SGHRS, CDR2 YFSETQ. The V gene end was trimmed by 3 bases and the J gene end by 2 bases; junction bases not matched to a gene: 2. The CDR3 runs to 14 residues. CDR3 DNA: TGCGCCAGCAGCTCCGGGACAGGCAATCAGCCCCAGCATTTT. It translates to CASSSGTGNQPQHF. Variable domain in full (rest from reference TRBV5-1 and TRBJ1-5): KAGVTQTPRYLIKTRGQQVTLSCSPISGHRSVSWYQQTPGQGLQFLFEYFSETQRNKGNFPGRFSGRQFSNSRSEMNVSTLELGDSALYLCASSSGTGNQPQHFGDGTRLSIL.

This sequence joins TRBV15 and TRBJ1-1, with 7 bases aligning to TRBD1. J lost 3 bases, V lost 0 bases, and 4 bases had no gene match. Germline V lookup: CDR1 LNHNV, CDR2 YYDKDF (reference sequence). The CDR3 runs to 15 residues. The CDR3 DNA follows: TGTGCCACCAGCAGAGATTCACAGGGGTACACTGAAGCTTTCTTT. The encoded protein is CATSRDSQGYTEAFF.

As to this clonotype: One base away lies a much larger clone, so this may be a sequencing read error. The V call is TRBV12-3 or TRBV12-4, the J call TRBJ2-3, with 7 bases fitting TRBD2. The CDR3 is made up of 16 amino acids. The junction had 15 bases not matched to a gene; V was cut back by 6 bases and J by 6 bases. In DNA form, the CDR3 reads TGTGCCAGCAGAGAGACTAGCAGGAGAGATACGGATACGCAGTATTTT. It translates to CASRETSRRDTDTQYF.

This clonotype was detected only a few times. This chain's CDR3 is CASSIPRRGENTEAFF. The CDR3 nucleotides read TGTGCCAGTAGTATACCCCGGAGAGGAGAGAACACTGAAGCTTTCTTT. The chain links TRBV19 to TRBJ1-1, with no clear D. The germline CDR1 and CDR2 sequences are LNHDA and SQIVND (reference sequence). V shed 2 bases and J shed 1 base, with 14 bases lying between them. The CDR3 is 16 residues long.

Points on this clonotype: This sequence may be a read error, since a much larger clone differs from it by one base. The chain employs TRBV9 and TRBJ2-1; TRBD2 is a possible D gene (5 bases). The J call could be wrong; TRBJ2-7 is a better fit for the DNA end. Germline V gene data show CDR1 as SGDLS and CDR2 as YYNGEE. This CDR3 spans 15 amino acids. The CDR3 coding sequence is TGTGCCAGCAGCGTAAGGCTAGCTGCATACAATGAGCAGTACTTC. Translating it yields CASSVRLAAYNEQYF.

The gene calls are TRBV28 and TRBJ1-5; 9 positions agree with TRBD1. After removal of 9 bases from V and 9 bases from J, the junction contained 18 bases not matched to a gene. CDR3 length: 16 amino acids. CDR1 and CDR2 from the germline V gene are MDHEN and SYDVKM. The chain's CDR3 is CASRDRERGSDRPQHF. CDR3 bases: TGTGCCAGTCGGGACAGGGAGAGGGGGTCGGATCGGCCCCAGCATTTT.

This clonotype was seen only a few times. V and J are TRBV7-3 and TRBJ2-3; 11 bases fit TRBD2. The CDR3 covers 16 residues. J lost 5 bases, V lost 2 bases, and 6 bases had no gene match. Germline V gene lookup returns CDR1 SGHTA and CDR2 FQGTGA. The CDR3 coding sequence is TGTGCCAGCAGCTTACCTGGGACTAGCGGAAAAGATACGCAGTATTTT. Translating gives CASSLPGTSGKDTQYF.

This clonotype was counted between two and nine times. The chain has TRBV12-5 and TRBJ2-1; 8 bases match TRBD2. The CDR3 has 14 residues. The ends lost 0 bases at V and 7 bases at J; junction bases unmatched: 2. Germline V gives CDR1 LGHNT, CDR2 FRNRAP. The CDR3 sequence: CASGLVGLANEQFF. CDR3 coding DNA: TGTGCTAGTGGTTTGGTAGGACTAGCAAATGAGCAGTTCTTC.

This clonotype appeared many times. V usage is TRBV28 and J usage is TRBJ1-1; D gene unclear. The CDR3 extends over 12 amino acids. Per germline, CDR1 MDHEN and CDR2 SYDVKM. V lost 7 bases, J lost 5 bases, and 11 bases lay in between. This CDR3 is CASTLGWTEAFF. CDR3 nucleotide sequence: TGTGCCAGCACCTTGGGGTGGACTGAAGCTTTCTTT.

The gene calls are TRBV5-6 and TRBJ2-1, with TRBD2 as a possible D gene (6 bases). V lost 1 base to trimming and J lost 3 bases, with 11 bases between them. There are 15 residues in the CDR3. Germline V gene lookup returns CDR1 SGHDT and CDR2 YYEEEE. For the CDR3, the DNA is TGTGCCAGCAGCTTGTACGGGACTGACTACAATGAGCAGTTCTTC. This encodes CASSLYGTDYNEQFF.

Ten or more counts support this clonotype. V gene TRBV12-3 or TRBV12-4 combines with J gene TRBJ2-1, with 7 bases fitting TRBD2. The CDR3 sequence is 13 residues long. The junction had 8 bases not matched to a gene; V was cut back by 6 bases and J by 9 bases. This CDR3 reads CASSFQGEGEQFF. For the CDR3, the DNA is TGTGCCAGCAGCTTTCAAGGGGAGGGTGAGCAGTTCTTC.

The CDR3 sequence is CAWSSGTATEKLFF. The CDR3 DNA reads as TGTGCCTGGAGTTCCGGGACAGCTACCGAAAAACTGTTTTTT. V is TRBV30 and J is TRBJ1-4, with 7 positions matching TRBD1. Unmatched junction bases numbered 8, after V lost 2 bases and J lost 8 bases. Germline CDR1 is GTSNPN and CDR2 is SVGIG (reference sequence). This CDR3 contains 14 residues.

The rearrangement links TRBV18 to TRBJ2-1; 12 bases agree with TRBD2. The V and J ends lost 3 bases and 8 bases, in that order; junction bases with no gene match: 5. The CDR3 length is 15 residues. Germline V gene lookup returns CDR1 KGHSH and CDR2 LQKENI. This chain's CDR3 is CASSPGLAGKDEQFF. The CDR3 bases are TGTGCCAGCTCACCTGGACTAGCGGGAAAGGATGAGCAGTTCTTC.

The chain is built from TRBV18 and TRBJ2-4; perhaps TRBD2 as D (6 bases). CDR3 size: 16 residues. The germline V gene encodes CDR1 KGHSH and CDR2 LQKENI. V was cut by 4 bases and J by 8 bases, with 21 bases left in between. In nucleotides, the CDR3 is TGTGCCAGCTCACGGGGACCAGGGACCTCGGGAGACATTCAGTACTTC. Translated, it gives CASSRGPGTSGDIQYF. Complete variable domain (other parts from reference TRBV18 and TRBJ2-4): NAGVMQNPRHLVRRRGQEARLRCSPMKGHSHVYWYRQLPEEGLKFMVYLQKENIIDESGMPKERFSAEFPKEGPSILRIQQVVRGDSAAYFCASSRGPGTSGDIQYFGAGTRLSVL.

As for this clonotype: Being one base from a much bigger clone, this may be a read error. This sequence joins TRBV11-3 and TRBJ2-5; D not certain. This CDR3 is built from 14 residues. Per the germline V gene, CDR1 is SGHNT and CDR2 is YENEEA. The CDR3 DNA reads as TGTGCCAGCAGTCAAGGCAGCCTGCAAGGGACCCAGTACTTC. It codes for CASSQGSLQGTQYF.

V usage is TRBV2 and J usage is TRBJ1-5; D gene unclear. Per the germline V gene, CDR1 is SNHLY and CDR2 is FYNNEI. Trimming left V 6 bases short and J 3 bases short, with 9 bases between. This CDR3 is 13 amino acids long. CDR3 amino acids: CASRAYTNQPQHF. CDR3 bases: TGTGCCAGCAGAGCATACACCAATCAGCCCCAGCATTTT.

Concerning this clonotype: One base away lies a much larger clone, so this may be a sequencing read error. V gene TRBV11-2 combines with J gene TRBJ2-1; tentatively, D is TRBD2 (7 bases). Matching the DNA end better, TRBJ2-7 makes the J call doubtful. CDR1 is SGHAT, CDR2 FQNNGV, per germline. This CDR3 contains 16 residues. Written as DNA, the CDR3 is TGTGCCAGCAGCTCACGGACAGCGGGACTTTCTATGGAGCAGTACTTC. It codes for CASSSRTAGLSMEQYF.

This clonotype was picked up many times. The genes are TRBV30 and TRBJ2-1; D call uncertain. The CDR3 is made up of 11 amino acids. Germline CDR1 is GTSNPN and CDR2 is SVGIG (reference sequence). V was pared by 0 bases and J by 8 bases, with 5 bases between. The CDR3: CAWSVGDEQFF. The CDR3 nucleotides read TGTGCCTGGAGTGTTGGGGATGAGCAGTTCTTC.

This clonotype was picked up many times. The CDR3 protein is CASSGGQGRGTTEAFF. DNA for the CDR3: TGTGCCAGCAGTGGAGGACAGGGGAGAGGCACAACTGAAGCTTTCTTT. The chain employs TRBV6-1 and TRBJ1-1; TRBD1 matches 9 bases. The germline V gene encodes CDR1 MNHNS and CDR2 SASEGT. The V segment lost 4 bases and the J segment 5 bases; nucleotides outside the gene matches: 11. CDR3 length: 16 residues.

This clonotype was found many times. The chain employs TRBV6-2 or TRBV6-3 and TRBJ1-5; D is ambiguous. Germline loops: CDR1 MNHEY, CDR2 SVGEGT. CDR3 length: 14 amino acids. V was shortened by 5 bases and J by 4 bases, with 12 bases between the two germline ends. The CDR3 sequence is CASSLGRDNQPQHF. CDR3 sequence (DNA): TGTGCCAGCAGTCTCGGACGGGATAATCAGCCCCAGCATTTT.

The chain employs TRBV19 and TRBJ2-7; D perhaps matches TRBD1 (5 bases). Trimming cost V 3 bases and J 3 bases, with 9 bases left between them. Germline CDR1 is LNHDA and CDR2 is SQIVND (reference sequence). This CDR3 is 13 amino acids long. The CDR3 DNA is TGTGCCAGTAGTATCGGACACGGCTACGAGCAGTACTTC. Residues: CASSIGHGYEQYF. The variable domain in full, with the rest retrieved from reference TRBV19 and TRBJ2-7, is DGGITQSPKYLFRKEGQNVTLSCEQNLNHDAMYWYRQDPGQGLRLIYYSQIVNDFQKGDIAEGYSVSREKKESFPLTVTSAQKNPTAFYLCASSIGHGYEQYFGPGTRLTVT.

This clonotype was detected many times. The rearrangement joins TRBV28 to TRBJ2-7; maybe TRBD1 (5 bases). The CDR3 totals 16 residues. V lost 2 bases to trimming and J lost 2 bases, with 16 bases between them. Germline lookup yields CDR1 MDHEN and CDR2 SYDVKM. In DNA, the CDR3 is TGTGCCAGCAGTTTACCTCCTGGACACGGCACCTACGAGCAGTACTTC. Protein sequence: CASSLPPGHGTYEQYF. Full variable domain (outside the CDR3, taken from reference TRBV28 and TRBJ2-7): DVKVTQSSRYLVKRTGEKVFLECVQDMDHENMFWYRQDPGLGLRLIYFSYDVKMKEKGDIPEGYSVSREKKERFSLILESASTNQTSMYLCASSLPPGHGTYEQYFGPGTRLTVT.